The source of this TCR beta chain is a study of T cells in Graves' hyperthyroidism and ophthalmopathy. Study background: Once the initial diagnosis was made, peripheral blood was obtained before any treatment. Study-wide points: Most expanded thyroid clonotypes above 0.001 recurred in blood.

RNA transcripts provided the source from which TCR beta CDR3 regions were amplified. HTBI primers drove first-round RT-PCR of the TCR CDR3. TCRdb fed the multiplex PCR reads into MiXCR, producing one record per CDR3 protein. Of about 53,000 distinct CDR3 sequences detected, roughly 52% appear once; the ten largest clones hold around an eighth. Trimming at V came to 5 bases and at J to 1 base, leaving 1 base not matched to a gene. The CDR3 is made up of 14 amino acids. Germline V lookup: CDR1 LNHDA, CDR2 SQIVND (reference sequence). In the case of this clonotype: Its antigen remains unidentified.

Not enrolled were patients with uncontrolled infection, other autoimmune disease, pregnancy or lactation. Source material for PBMCs was about 11 ml fresh peripheral blood. J is TRBJ1-5 and V is TRBV19, with 8 bases identical to TRBD1. The source is a woman in her 30s with Graves' ophthalmopathy. Sequenced material: blood. This CDR3 reads CASSGQGSNQPQHF. The CDR3 DNA is TGTGCCAGTAGTGGACAGGGAAGCAATCAGCCCCAGCATTTT.